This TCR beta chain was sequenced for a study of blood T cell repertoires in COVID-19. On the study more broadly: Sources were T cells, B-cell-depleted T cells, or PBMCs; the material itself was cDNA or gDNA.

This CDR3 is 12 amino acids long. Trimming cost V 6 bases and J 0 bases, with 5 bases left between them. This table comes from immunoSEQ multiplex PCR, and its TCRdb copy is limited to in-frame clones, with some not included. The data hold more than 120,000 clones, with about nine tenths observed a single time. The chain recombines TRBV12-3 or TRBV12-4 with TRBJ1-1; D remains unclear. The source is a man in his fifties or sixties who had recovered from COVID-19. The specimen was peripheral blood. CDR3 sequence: CASRPVNTEAFF. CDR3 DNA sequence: TGTGCCAGCAGGCCGGTGAACACTGAAGCTTTCTTT.